This section outlines one TCR beta chain sequence together with its context. No antigen is known for it. Per-base qualities were not stored, and no clone one base away is much larger. This sample was included in a study of shared clonotypes between healthy human individuals (dated by TCRdb to the early 2020s). Concerning the study at large: The cohort comprised a couple of women and a few men aged 18 to 49 years. For each donor, CD4 naive and CD4 memory were each run on three plates, CD8 naive on two plates, and CD8 memory on one plate. Libraries were prepared and TCR repertoires were sequenced by different laboratories using diverse techniques, in order to increase sequencing depth and limit assay-specific biases. Per donor, leukapheresis produced somewhere between about 0.9 and 9.5 billion PBMCs. The study deeply sequenced blood TCR repertoires of about 5 healthy adults to estimate repertoire size and the extent of clonotype sharing between individuals.

Broader findings and caveats from the paper: Rarefaction of sorted-subset datasets indicated incomplete sequencing despite the large sequencing depth. Clonotypes shared by all four sorted-subset donors showed higher generation probabilities than non-shared clonotypes. Because the study included only a small number of donors, the genetic and exposure-history diversity represented was limited. Larger estimated clonotype richness was generally found for naive subsets than for memory subsets. Sampling was limited to blood, and TCR repertoires in tissue likely differ from TCR repertoires in blood. Roughly 5.2% of naive CD4, 3.5% of naive CD8, 2.3% of memory CD4, and about 0.4% of memory CD8 clonotypes were shared across several donors. Pairwise subsampling indicated that sequencing depth was expected to affect the degree of clonotype sharing among donors.

Donors were healthy HIV-negative adults with no recently reported acute infections or vaccinations. Every donor was a Caucasian adult living in Nashville, Tennessee, USA. Magnetic negative selection was used to enrich CD4+ T cells, after which naive cells were positively selected on CD45RA and the negative fraction became the memory subset. After blood collection by leukapheresis, PBMCs were isolated using Ficoll-Histopaque density gradient centrifugation and then cryopreserved in the vapor phase of liquid nitrogen. Purity and quantity of every magnetically sorted T cell population were checked by analytical flow cytometry. Each sorted fraction had its genomic DNA isolated and then quantified by UV absorbance on a Nanodrop 2000c. Using the deep immunoSEQ assay, TCR CDR3 regions were amplified from genomic DNA by multiplex PCR. For each cell subset, the extracted genomic DNA was distributed evenly across all wells of several immunoSEQ 96-well plates, and each plate served as one replicate. Each replicate PCR for sorted subsets received about 200 ng genomic DNA, equal to about 30,000 T cell genomes. Purified libraries were quantified with a Qubit 3.0 fluorometer, sized on a Bioanalyzer 2100, and re-quantified with the KAPA Library Quantification kit. A separate single-read 150-cycle Illumina NextSeq 550 flow cell was used to sequence each immunoSEQ 96-well plate. Processing in the source paper ran as follows. Because the immunoSEQ output held only junctional sequences and lacked quality scores, the filtering could not match the filtering applied to full-length reads. To assign V/J genes and CDR3, sequences were annotated using PyIR, a Python wrapper for IgBLAST v1.9, with IMGT germline references. Any read was removed if the V/J assignment was weak (E-value above 1e-6), the CDR3 was missing, or the read contained stop codons, out-of-frame junctions, or ambiguous translated residues. V3J clonotypes were defined by identical inferred V gene, J gene, and CDR3 amino acid sequence. To compute the percentage overlap between repertoires, the number of shared unique clonotypes was divided by the size of the smaller repertoire. Repertoire richness was assessed with RTK rarefaction, the Chao1 estimator, and Recon v2.1 estimates of unobserved clonotypes. For all TCRbeta clonotypes obtained by the gDNA method from a handful of donors, generation probabilities were computed with OLGA. TCRdb retrieved this table from immuneACCESS and kept in-frame rearrangements only. Not all clones are present; in checked studies, unresolved V genes account for under half, and no reason is known for the remainder. That table supplies the V and J calls and clone size; D and trimming were determined from the DNA. The sample data list 950,000 to 1,200,000 clones, and roughly 77% of these were observed just once. The ten largest clones represent more than 0.85% of the sample.

Including the terminal cysteine and phenylalanine, the CDR3 comprises 14 residues. Only the CDR3 portion is preserved as DNA: 42 bases, with reading frame beginning at the first base. Per the germline V gene (reference sequence), SEHNR is the CDR1 and FQNEAQ is the CDR2. V drops 5 bases and J drops 8 bases, leaving 15 bases in between. The chain is made from TRBV7-9 and TRBJ1-4; the D gene is not confidently resolved. What was sequenced was memory CD4+ T cells from PBMCs. The cell subset or site label, read with the paper, signifies: CD45RA-negative fraction. The clonotype was recovered from a man aged 18 to 35 in good health. Some clones in this sample may be carry-over from other donors' samples. The CDR3: CASSLNFLGEKLFF. The DNA sequence is TGTGCCAGCAGCCTAAACTTCCTGGGCGAAAAACTGTTTTTT.